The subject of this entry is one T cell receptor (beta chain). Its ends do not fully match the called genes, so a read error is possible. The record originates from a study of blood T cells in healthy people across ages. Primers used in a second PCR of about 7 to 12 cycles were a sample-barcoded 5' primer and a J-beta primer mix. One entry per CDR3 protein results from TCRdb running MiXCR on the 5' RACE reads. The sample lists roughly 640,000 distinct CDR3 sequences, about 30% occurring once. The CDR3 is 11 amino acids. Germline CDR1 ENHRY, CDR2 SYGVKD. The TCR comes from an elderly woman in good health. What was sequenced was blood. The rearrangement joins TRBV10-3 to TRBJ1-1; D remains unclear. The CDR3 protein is CAIRDNNEAFF. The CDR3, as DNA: TGTGCCATCAGGGATAACAATGAAGCTTTCTTT.